This passage covers 8 T cell receptor beta chains from one sample sequenced in a study of glioma-infiltrating T cells after dendritic cell vaccination. This table comes from immunoSEQ multiplex PCR, and its TCRdb copy is limited to in-frame clones, with some not included. The repertoire holds approximately 99,000 clones, with 75% to 90% as singletons. Time point in this sample: after dendritic cell vaccination, including at tumor progression/relapse. Sequencing used blood, obtained after dendritic cell vaccination. All receptors derive from a human donor with glioblastoma.

V usage is TRBV7-3 and J usage is TRBJ2-5; D not resolved. V was cut by 4 bases and J by 4 bases, with 10 bases left in between. This CDR3 is built from 13 residues. Germline CDR1 SGHTA, CDR2 FQGTGA. This CDR3 reads CASSSRFGETQYF. In DNA form, the CDR3 reads TGTGCCAGCAGCTCCCGGTTCGGAGAGACCCAGTACTTC.

The chain employs TRBV6-1 and TRBJ2-7; 8 bases map to TRBD1. Germline V gene sequence: CDR1 MNHNS, CDR2 SASEGT. The CDR3 loop spans 14 amino acids. The V segment lost 6 bases and the J segment 4 bases; nucleotides outside the gene matches: 8. CDR3 coding DNA: TGTGCCAGCAGAGCAGGGACAGGAGCTTACGAGCAGTACTTC. This translates into CASRAGTGAYEQYF.

The V and J genes are TRBV10-3 and TRBJ2-7; D is ambiguous. Germline V lookup: CDR1 ENHRY, CDR2 SYGVKD. The germline V and J ends were trimmed by 5 bases and 1 base, with 3 bases remaining between them. The length of the CDR3 is 11 residues. CDR3 in DNA: TGTGCCATCAGTTCATCCTACGAGCAGTACTTC. It yields the protein CAISSSYEQYF.

The V call is TRBV11-1, the J call TRBJ1-2; D is possibly TRBD1 (5 bases). There are 12 residues in the CDR3. Trimming shortened V by 1 base and J by 6 bases, and 6 bases separated the two germline ends. Germline assignment: CDR1 SGHAT and CDR2 FQDESV (reference sequence). The CDR3 protein is CASSLGGHGYTF. CDR3 sequence (DNA): TGTGCCAGCAGCTTAGGGGGCCATGGCTACACCTTC.

This clone was seen a single time. The gene calls are TRBV6-5 and TRBJ1-2; weak D call: TRBD1 (6 bases). V lost 6 bases to trimming and J lost 4 bases, with 12 bases between them. This CDR3 has 13 amino acids. CDR1 is MNHEY, CDR2 SVGAGI, per germline. The CDR3 is CASRPGQRYGYTF. The CDR3 nucleotides are TGTGCCAGCAGACCCGGACAGCGCTATGGCTACACCTTC.

The rearrangement joins TRBV9 to TRBJ2-5; 9 bases agree with TRBD1. This CDR3 spans 16 amino acids. V lost 3 bases to trimming and J lost 4 bases; unmatched junction nucleotides: 10. Germline assignment: CDR1 SGDLS and CDR2 YYNGEE. CDR3 DNA: TGTGCCAGCAGCGCAACCGGGACAGGGCGTGCAGAGACCCAGTACTTC. It specifies CASSATGTGRAETQYF. Filled out from reference TRBV9 and TRBJ2-5, the complete variable domain reads DSGVTQTPKHLITATGQRVTLRCSPRSGDLSVYWYQQSLDQGLQFLIQYYNGEERAKGNILERFSAQQFPDLHSELNLSSLELGDSALYFCASSATGTGRAETQYFGPGTRLLVL.

The genes are TRBV7-9 and TRBJ1-1; no clear D gene. The CDR3 spans 13 residues. CDR1 and CDR2 (germline): SEHNR, FQNEAQ (reference sequence). Trimming removed 1 base at V and 7 bases at J, with 10 bases between. The CDR3 region has the DNA TGTGCCAGCAGCTTAGGGTGGGCGGGTGAAGCTTTCTTT. This gives the protein CASSLGWAGEAFF.

The genes are TRBV27 and TRBJ2-5; 14 bases match TRBD2. The DNA end lines up better with TRBJ2-7; the J call may be wrong. Germline lookup yields CDR1 MNHEY and CDR2 SMNVEV (reference sequence). This CDR3 is 17 amino acids long. CDR3 DNA: TGTGCCAGCAGTTTGGGGACTAGCGGGAGTATTTCCTACGAGCAGTACTTC. Its protein is CASSLGTSGSISYEQYF.